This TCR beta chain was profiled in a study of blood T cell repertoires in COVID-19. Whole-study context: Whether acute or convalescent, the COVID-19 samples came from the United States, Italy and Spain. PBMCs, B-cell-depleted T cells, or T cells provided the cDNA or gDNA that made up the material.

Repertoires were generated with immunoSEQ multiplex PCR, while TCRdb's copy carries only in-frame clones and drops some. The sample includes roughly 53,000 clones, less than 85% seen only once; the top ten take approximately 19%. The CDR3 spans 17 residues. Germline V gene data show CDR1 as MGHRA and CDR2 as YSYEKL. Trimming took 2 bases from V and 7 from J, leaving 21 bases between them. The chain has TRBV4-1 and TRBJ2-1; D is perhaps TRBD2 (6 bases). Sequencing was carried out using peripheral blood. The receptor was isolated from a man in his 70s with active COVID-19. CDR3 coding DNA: TGCGCCAGCAGCCAACTAGACCTAGTATCCGGGGGAAATGAGCAGTTCTTC. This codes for CASSQLDLVSGGNEQFF.